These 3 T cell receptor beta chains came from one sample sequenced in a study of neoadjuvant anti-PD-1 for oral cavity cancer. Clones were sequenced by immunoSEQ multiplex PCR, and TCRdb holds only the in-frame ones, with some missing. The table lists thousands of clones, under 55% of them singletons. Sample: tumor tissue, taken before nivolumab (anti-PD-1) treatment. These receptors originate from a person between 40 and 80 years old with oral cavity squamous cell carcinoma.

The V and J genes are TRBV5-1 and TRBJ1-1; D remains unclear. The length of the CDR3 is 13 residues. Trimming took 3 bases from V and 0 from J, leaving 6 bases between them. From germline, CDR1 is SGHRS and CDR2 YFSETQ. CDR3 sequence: CASSSQLNTEAFF. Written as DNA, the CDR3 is TGCGCCAGCAGCTCCCAACTGAACACTGAAGCTTTCTTT.

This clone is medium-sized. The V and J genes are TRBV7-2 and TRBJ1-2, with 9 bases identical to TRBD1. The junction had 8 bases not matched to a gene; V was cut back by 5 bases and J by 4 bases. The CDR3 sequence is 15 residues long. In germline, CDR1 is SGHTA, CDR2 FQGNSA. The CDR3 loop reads CASSKDRGWSYGYTF. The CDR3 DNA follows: TGTGCCAGCAGCAAGGACAGGGGTTGGAGCTATGGCTACACCTTC.

CDR3 residues: CASSHVGQGAGNTIYF. Here the CDR3 DNA reads TGTGCCAGCAGCCACGTCGGACAGGGGGCTGGAAACACCATATATTTT. The J gene is TRBJ1-3, the V gene TRBV7-9, with 10 bases fitting TRBD1. The V gene end was trimmed by 5 bases and the J gene end by 2 bases; junction bases not matched to a gene: 6. CDR1 and CDR2 from the germline V gene are SEHNR and FQNEAQ (reference sequence). The CDR3 runs 16 residues.